Below are 8 T cell receptor beta chains sequenced from a single sample in a study of blood T cell repertoires in COVID-19. TCRdb's table, derived via immunoSEQ multiplex PCR, lists solely in-frame clones and lacks some. The repertoire includes 100,000 to 150,000 clones, 55% to 70% of them detected once, and 2% to 2.5% sits in the top ten. The sample was peripheral blood. The receptor set was obtained from a woman aged 70-85 years with acute or convalescent COVID-19.

This clone was counted a few times. This chain links TRBV6-2 or TRBV6-3 with TRBJ1-2; D unclear. Trimming took 5 bases from V and 4 from J, leaving 14 bases between them. Germline values: CDR1 MNHEY, CDR2 SVGEGT. The CDR3 is made up of 14 amino acids. In nucleotides, the CDR3 is TGTGCCAGCAGTCCCGGTGAGCAATTCTATGGCTACACCTTC. This gives the protein CASSPGEQFYGYTF.

The chain links TRBV3-1 (or the pseudogene TRBV3-2) to TRBJ2-7, with a weak D call TRBD1 (5 bases). This CDR3 is built from 14 residues. V lost 9 bases and J 2 bases, leaving 17 bases between the germline ends. Germline CDR1 LGHDT, CDR2 YNNKEL (reference sequence). The CDR3 bases are TGTGCCAGGACTCCGACAGCCCTGACCTACGAGCAGTACTTC. This gives the protein CARTPTALTYEQYF.

This chain uses TRBV2 with TRBJ2-1; unclear D gene. CDR3 length equals 13 residues. V lost 6 bases and J 3 bases, leaving 9 bases between the germline ends. Germline V gene data show CDR1 as SNHLY and CDR2 as FYNNEI. The CDR3 region has the DNA TGTGCCAGCAGCCAGGCAAGCTACAATGAGCAGTTCTTC. This gives the protein CASSQASYNEQFF.

The chain uses TRBV10-3 and TRBJ1-1; D may be TRBD1 (5 bases). The CDR3 totals 15 residues. CDR1 and CDR2 (germline): ENHRY, SYGVKD. The germline V and J ends were trimmed by 3 bases and 3 bases, with 14 bases remaining between them. The CDR3 bases are TGTGCCATCAGTGACCCGGCAGGGCCATACACTGAAGCTTTCTTT. It translates to CAISDPAGPYTEAFF.

The V and J genes are TRBV7-3 and TRBJ1-6; D is possibly TRBD1 (5 bases). CDR1 SGHTA and CDR2 FQGTGA come from the germline V gene. The CDR3 spans 15 residues. Trimming stripped 4 bases from V and 10 bases from J, with 17 bases between. The CDR3 reads CASSSGSGGESPLHF. CDR3 nucleotide sequence: TGTGCCAGCAGCTCAGGCAGTGGGGGGGAATCACCCCTCCACTTT.

V usage is TRBV18 and J usage is TRBJ2-7; D possibly corresponds to TRBD2 (6 bases). CDR3 length: 14 residues. CDR1 and CDR2 from the germline V gene are KGHSH and LQKENI. Deletions cut 6 bases from V and 1 base from J, with 13 bases between. The CDR3 DNA is TGTGCCAGCTCCCCCGCGGGATGGTCCTACGAGCAGTACTTC. Protein: CASSPAGWSYEQYF.

The chain couples TRBV5-1 to TRBJ2-1, with 12 bases lining up with TRBD2. CDR3 size: 16 residues. V gave up 4 bases and J gave up 2 bases; unmatched junction bases: 4. Per germline, CDR1 SGHRS and CDR2 YFSETQ. The CDR3, as DNA: TGCGCCAGCAGCCTGACTAGCGGGAGTACCTACAATGAGCAGTTCTTC. It specifies CASSLTSGSTYNEQFF.

The V call is TRBV11-2, the J call TRBJ1-1; no firm D call. V was pared by 0 bases and J by 3 bases, with 8 bases between. The CDR3 has 14 residues. Germline lookup yields CDR1 SGHAT and CDR2 FQNNGV. The CDR3 nucleotides read TGTGCCAGCAGCTTAGATGGCGACTACACTGAAGCTTTCTTT. Its protein product is CASSLDGDYTEAFF.